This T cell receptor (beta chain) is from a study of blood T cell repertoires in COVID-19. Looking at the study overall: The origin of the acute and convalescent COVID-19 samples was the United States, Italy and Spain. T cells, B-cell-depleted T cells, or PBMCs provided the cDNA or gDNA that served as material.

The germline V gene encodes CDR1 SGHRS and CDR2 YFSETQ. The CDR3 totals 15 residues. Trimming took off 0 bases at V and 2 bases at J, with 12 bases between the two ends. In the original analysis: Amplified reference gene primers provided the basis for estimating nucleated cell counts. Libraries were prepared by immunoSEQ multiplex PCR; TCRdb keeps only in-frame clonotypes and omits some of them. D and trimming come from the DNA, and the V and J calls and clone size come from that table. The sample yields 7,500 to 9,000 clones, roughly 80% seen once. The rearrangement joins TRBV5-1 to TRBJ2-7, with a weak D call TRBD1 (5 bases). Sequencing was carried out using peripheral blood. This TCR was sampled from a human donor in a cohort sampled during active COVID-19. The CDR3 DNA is TGCGCCAGCAGCTTGGGGGGCGCGGTAACCTACGAGCAGTACTTC. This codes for CASSLGGAVTYEQYF.